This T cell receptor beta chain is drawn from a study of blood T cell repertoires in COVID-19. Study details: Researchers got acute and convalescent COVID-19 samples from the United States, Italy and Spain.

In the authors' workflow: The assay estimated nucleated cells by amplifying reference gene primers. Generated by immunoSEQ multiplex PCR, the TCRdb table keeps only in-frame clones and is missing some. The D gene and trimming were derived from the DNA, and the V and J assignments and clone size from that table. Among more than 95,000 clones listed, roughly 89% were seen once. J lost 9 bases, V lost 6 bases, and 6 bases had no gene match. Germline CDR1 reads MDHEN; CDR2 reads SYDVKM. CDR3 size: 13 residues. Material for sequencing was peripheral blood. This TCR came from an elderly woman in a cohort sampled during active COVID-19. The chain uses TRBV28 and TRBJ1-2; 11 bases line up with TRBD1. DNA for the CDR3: TGTGCCAGCAGCAGGGACAGGGGGTTGAGCTACACCTTC. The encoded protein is CASSRDRGLSYTF.